This T cell receptor (beta chain) originates from a study of control samples from healthy donors and cancer patients. TCRdb's copy holds only in-frame clones and misses some; the assay was immunoSEQ multiplex PCR. The sample carries around 53,000 clones, 70% to 90% recorded once. V lost 2 bases and J lost 7; bases outside the gene matches: 5. Germline V gene lookup returns CDR1 MNHEY and CDR2 SMNVEV (reference sequence). This CDR3 has 13 residues. The sample was PBMCs. The chain combines TRBV27 with TRBJ2-7, with 7 bases fitting TRBD2. This receptor was obtained from a woman aged 50 to 60 with lung cancer. The CDR3 reads CASSLGGVGEQYF. CDR3 DNA: TGTGCCAGCAGTTTAGGGGGGGTTGGGGAGCAGTACTTC.